The T cell receptor (beta chain) described here comes from a study of lymphopenia after photon versus proton radiotherapy. General observations from the study: Authors raise, but do not show, better survival with proton therapy. Photon-treated patients lost naive T cells and TCR diversity; proton-treated stayed stable. Post-nadir diversity loss with photons came from oligoclonal expansion, particularly CD8+ Temra cells.

The repertoire was sequenced with immunoSEQ multiplex PCR; TCRdb's copy has only in-frame clones and lacks some. The sample has 83,000 or so clones; approximately 82% are singletons. On this clone itself: What it binds is unknown. The same CDR3 arises from other DNA sequences in this sample as well.

The TCR comes from a man aged 55 to 70 with pancreatic cancer. The sample here was peripheral blood, taken from a patient treated with proton-based radiotherapy.

CDR3 nucleotides: TGTGCCAGCAGTTCGCGACAGGGAGCCTACGAGCAGTACTTC. Its protein product is CASSSRQGAYEQYF. The gene calls are TRBV6-6 and TRBJ2-7; 7 bases are a match to TRBD1. In germline, CDR1 is MNHNY, CDR2 SVGAGI (reference sequence). With V trimmed by 4 bases and J by 2 bases, 5 bases remained unmatched. The CDR3 loop spans 14 amino acids.